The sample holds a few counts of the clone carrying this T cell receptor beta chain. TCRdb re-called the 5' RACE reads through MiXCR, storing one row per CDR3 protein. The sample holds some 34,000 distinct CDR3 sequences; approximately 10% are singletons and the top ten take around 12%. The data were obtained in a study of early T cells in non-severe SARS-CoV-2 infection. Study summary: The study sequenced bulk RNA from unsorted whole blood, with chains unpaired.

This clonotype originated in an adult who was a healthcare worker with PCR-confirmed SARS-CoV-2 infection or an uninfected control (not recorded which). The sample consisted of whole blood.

CDR3 amino acids: CASSPTRGYTEAFF. In DNA, the CDR3 is TGTGCCAGCAGCCCTACCAGGGGTTACACTGAAGCTTTCTTT. V is TRBV11-1 and J is TRBJ1-1; TRBD1 might be the D (6 bases). Deletions cut 5 bases from V and 3 bases from J, with 13 bases between. Germline values: CDR1 SGHAT, CDR2 FQDESV (reference sequence). This CDR3 region has 14 residues.